This T cell receptor (beta chain) was captured by sequencing in a study of control samples from healthy donors and cancer patients. The assay was immunoSEQ multiplex PCR, and TCRdb's table has in-frame clones only and misses some. The data show around 120,000 clones, about 92% seen once. This CDR3 has 13 residues. V lost 3 bases to trimming and J lost 1 base, with 6 bases between them. Germline CDR1 KGHSH, CDR2 LQKENI. The sample taken for sequencing was PBMCs. The receptor comes from a man aged 50 to 60 with head and neck cancer. The rearrangement links TRBV18 to TRBJ1-2; D gene unclear. The CDR3 coding sequence is TGTGCCAGCTCACCGGGCATTAACTATGGCTACACCTTC. This encodes CASSPGINYGYTF.